One T cell receptor beta chain is described in this entry. This clonotype was found many times. Its antigen is unknown. Per-base qualities were not stored, and no clone one base away is much larger. The data belong to a study of T-cell reconstitution after alpha-beta-depleted transplantation in children (TCRdb year 2016). A note on the overall study: The study quantitatively tracked T-cell immune reconstitution after TCRalphabeta/CD19-depleted allogeneic hematopoietic cell transplantation in children using TCR repertoire profiling.

Spanning cysteine to phenylalanine, the CDR3 consists of 12 amino acids. The entry retains the CDR3 DNA only, 36 bases that are in frame from base 1. Germline trimming amounts to 8 bases on V and 1 base on J, with 1 as the count of junction bases outside the gene matches. CDR1 and CDR2, looked up from the germline V gene, are MNHEY and SVGAGI. Preparation of the library involved PCR. Sequenced using an Illumina HiSeq 2500. Molecular barcoding was employed in the preparation of TCR libraries, with unique molecular identifiers being used to normalize TCRbeta repertoire quantification. TCRdb handled the public reads itself, with Q25 trimming in fastp and clone calling in MiXCR, and kept productive beta chains. Entries that share a CDR3 protein sequence are merged under the most common genes and DNA. This sample gives about 200,000 distinct CDR3 sequences in total; roughly 15% of them show up just once. Of the sample, around 14% falls within the top ten clones.

The chain is encoded by TRBV6-5 joined to TRBJ1-1; 7 bases in between match TRBD1. The source material was PBMCs from the stem cell graft donor, sampled from the stem cell graft. This receptor was taken from a human donor who donated a stem cell graft to a child with acute lymphoblastic leukemia. CDR3 protein: CASYRGNTEAFF. The nucleotide sequence is TGTGCCAGCTACAGGGGGAACACTGAAGCTTTCTTT.